The present TCR beta chain was sequenced within a study of blood T cell repertoires in COVID-19. Study context: The cDNA or gDNA used as material had been derived from T cells, B-cell-depleted T cells, or PBMCs.

The method was immunoSEQ multiplex PCR; TCRdb's version includes in-frame clones alone and lacks a portion of them. The data hold hundreds of thousands of clones, with 75% to 90% observed a single time. The CDR3 length is 15 residues. V lost 4 bases and J lost 7; bases outside the gene matches: 9. Germline values: CDR1 SGHKS, CDR2 YYEKEE (reference sequence). What was sequenced was peripheral blood. The chain links TRBV5-5 to TRBJ1-2; 11 nucleotides agree with TRBD1. The origin of this receptor is a woman aged 25 to 39 with active or convalescent COVID-19. The CDR3 nucleotides are TGTGCCAGCAGCCTAGGACAGGGGGCATTGGGTGGCTACACCTTC. It codes for CASSLGQGALGGYTF.